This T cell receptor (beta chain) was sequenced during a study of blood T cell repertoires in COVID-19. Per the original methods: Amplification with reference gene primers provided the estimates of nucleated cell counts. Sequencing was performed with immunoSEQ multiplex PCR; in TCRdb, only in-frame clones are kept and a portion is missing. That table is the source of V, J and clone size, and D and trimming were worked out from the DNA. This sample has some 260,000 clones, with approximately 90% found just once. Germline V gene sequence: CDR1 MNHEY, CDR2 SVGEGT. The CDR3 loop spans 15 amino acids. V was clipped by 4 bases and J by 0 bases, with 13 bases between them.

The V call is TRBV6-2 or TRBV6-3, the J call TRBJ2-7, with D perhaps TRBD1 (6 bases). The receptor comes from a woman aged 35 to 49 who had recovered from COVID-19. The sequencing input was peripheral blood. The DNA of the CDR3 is TGTGCCAGCAGTTTGGGCAACAGGGCCTCCTACGAGCAGTACGTC. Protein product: CASSLGNRASYEQYV.